This TCR beta chain was recovered during a study of persistence of HIV-infected CD4 T cells. Whole-study context: Antigen stimulation activated a lower proportion of cells, more of them memory, than anti-CD3/anti-CD28 stimulation.

Anti-CD3/anti-CD28 beads served as a nonspecific positive control stimulus. CD4+ T cells upregulating both CD40 ligand and CD69 were sorted as responding cells. Donors had CD4+ T cell counts above 400 cells/uL and were CMV-seropositive. The libraries were made with immunoSEQ version 4 in survey mode. The data were produced by immunoSEQ multiplex PCR, yet TCRdb's version contains in-frame clones alone and is incomplete. There are about 45,000 clones in the sample; about nine tenths occur only once, and roughly 0.46% lies in the top ten. Broader study findings: TCR oligoclonality correlated with proviral oligoclonality in the same sorted populations. Antigen-responding cells were enriched for degenerate expanded CDR3beta sequences.

The CDR3 loop spans 17 amino acids. Per germline, CDR1 LNHDA and CDR2 SQIVND (reference sequence). The V segment lost 5 bases and the J segment 3 bases; nucleotides outside the gene matches: 5. This clone came up once. The antigen remains undetermined. The gene calls are TRBV19 and TRBJ2-2, with 14 positions matching TRBD2. The source material was CD4+ T cells sorted from PBMCs after roughly 19-hour stimulation, sampled from a patient who received antiretroviral therapy. The receptor's source is an adult woman with HIV who was CMV-seropositive. CDR3 region: CASSLEGLAGDTGELFF. DNA for the CDR3: TGTGCCAGTAGTCTGGAGGGACTAGCGGGGGACACCGGGGAGCTGTTTTTT.